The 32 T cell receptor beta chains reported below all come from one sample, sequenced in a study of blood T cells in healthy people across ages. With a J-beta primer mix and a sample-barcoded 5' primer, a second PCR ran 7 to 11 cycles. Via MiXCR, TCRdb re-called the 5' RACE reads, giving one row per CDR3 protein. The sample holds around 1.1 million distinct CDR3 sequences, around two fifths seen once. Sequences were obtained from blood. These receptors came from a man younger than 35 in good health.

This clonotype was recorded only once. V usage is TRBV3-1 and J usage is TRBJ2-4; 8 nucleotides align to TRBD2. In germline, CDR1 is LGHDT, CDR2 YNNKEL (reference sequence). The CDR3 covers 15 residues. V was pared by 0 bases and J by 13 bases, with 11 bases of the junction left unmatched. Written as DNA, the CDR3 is TGTGCCAGCAGCCAAGATGAGCGGGGGAGTAATGAGCAGTACTTC. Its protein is CASSQDERGSNEQYF.

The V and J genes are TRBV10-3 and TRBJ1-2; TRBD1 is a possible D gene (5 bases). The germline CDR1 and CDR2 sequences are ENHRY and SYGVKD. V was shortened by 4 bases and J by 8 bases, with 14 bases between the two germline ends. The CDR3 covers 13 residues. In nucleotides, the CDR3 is TGTGCCATCAGTGGTGAGGGGCTGAAAGGCTACACCTTC. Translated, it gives CAISGEGLKGYTF.

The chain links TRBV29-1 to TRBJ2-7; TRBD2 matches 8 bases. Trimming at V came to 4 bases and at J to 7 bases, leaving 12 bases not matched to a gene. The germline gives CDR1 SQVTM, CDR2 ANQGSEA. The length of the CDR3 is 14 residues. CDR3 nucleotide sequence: TGCAGCGTTGTTGCGGGGGGACGTTACAATGAGCAGTACTTC. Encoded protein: CSVVAGGRYNEQYF.

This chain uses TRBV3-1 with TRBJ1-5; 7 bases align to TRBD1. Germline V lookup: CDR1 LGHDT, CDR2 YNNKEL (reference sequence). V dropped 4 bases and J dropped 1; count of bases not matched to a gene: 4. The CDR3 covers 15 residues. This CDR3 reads CASSPGQLSNQPQHF. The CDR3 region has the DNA TGTGCCAGCAGCCCGGGACAGTTGAGCAATCAGCCCCAGCATTTT.

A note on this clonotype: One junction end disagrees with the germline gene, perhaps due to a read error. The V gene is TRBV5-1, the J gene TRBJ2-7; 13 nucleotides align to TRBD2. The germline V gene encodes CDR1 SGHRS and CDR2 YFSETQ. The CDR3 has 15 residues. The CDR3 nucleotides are TGCGCCAGCACCTTGGGACTAGCGGGGAGGGATGAGCAGTACTTC. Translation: CASTLGLAGRDEQYF.

The CDR3 sequence: CASSPPDSIKGTQYF. The DNA for the CDR3 is TGTGCCAGCTCACCACCGGACAGCATTAAAGGGACCCAGTACTTC. V is TRBV18 and J is TRBJ2-5; maybe TRBD1 (6 bases). Trimming removed 0 bases at V and 7 bases at J, with 15 bases between. Per the germline V gene, CDR1 is KGHSH and CDR2 is LQKENI. The CDR3 loop spans 15 amino acids.

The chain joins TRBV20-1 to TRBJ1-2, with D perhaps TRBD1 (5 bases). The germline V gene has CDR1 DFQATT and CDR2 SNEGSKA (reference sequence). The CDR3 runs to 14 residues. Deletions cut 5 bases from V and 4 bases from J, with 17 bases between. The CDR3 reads CSAPSPGKGYGYTF. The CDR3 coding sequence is TGCAGTGCTCCGAGTCCAGGGAAGGGCTATGGCTACACCTTC.

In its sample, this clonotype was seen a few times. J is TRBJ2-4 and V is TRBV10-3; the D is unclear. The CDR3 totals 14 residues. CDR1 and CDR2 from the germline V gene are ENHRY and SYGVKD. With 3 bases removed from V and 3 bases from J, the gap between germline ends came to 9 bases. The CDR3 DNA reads TGTGCCATCAGTGAAGGGCCTGGCAAAAACATTCAGTACTTC. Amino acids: CAISEGPGKNIQYF.

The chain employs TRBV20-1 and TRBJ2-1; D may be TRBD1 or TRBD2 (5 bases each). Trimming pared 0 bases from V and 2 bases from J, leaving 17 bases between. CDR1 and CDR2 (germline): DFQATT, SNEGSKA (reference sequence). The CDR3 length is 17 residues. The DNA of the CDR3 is TGCAGTGCTAGAGACCCCGAGGGGCGGGCCCCCTACAATGAGCAGTTCTTC. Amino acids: CSARDPEGRAPYNEQFF.

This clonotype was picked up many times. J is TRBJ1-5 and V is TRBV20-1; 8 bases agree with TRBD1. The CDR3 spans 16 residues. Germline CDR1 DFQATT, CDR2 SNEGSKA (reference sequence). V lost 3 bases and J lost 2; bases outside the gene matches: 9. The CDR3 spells CSARETGDYGNQPQHF. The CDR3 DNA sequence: TGCAGTGCTAGGGAGACAGGGGATTATGGCAATCAGCCCCAGCATTTT.

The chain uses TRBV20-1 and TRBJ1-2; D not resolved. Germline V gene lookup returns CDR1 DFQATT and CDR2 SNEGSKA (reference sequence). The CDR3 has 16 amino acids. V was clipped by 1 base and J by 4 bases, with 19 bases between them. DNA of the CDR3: TGCAGTGCTAGAGTTGACCAGTGGGAATGTGGCTATGGCTACACCTTC. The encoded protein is CSARVDQWECGYGYTF.

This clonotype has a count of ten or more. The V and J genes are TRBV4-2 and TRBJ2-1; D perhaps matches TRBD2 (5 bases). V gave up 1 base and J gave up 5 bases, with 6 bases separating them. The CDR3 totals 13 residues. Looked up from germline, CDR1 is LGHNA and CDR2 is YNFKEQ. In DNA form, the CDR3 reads TGTGCCAGCAGCCAAGTCGGGAACAATGAGCAGTTCTTC. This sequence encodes CASSQVGNNEQFF.

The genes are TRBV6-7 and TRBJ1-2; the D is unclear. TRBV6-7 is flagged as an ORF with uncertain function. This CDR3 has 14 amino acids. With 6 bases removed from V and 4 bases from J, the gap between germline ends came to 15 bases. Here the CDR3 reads CASSDPTSCYGYTF. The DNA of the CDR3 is TGTGCCAGCAGCGACCCGACATCGTGCTATGGCTACACCTTC.

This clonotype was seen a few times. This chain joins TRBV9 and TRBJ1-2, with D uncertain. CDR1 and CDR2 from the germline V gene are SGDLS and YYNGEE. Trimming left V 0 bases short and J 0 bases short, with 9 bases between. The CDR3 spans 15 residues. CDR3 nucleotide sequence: TGTGCCAGCAGCGTAGAGGCCATCCCTAACTATGGCTACACCTTC. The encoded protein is CASSVEAIPNYGYTF.

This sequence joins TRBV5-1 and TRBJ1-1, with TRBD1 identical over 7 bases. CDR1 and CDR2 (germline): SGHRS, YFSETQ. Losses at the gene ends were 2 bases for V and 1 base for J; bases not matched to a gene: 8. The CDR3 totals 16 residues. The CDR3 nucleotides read TGCGCCAGCAGCTTTGAGGGGGCATTGTGGAACACTGAAGCTTTCTTT. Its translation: CASSFEGALWNTEAFF. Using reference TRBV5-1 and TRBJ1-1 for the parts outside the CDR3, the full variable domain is KAGVTQTPRYLIKTRGQQVTLSCSPISGHRSVSWYQQTPGQGLQFLFEYFSETQRNKGNFPGRFSGRQFSNSRSEMNVSTLELGDSALYLCASSFEGALWNTEAFFGQGTRLTVV.

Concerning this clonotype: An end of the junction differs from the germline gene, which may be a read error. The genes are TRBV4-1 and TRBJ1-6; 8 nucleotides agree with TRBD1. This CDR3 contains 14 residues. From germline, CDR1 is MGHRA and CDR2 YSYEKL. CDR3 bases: TGCACCAGCAGCCAAGCGGACAGGGATTCACCCCTCCACTTT. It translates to CTSSQADRDSPLHF.

This CDR3 reads CSAHASVRYTF. The CDR3 nucleotides are TGCAGTGCCCACGCGTCGGTACGCTACACCTTC. This chain links TRBV20-1 with TRBJ1-2; the D is unclear. CDR1 is DFQATT, CDR2 SNEGSKA, per germline (reference sequence). Trimming shortened V by 6 bases and J by 9 bases, and 14 bases separated the two germline ends. The CDR3 spans 11 residues.

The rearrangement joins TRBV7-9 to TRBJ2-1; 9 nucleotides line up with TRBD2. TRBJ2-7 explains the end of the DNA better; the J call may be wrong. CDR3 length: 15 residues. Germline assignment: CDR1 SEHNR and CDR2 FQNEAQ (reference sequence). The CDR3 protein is CASSLLSSGDNEQYF. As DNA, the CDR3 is TGTGCCAGCAGCTTGCTGTCTAGCGGGGATAATGAGCAGTACTTC.

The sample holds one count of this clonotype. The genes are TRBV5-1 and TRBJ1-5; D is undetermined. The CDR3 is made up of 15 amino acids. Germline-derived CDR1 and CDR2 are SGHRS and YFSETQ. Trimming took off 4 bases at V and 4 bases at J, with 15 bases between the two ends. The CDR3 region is CASSPEGSPNQPQHF. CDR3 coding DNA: TGCGCCAGCAGCCCGGAGGGTTCACCGAATCAGCCCCAGCATTTT.

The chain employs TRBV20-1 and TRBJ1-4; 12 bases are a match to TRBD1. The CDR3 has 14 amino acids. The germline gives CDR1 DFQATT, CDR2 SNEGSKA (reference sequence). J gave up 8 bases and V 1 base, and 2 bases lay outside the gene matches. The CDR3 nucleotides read TGCAGTGCTAGAGTCGGGACAGGGGGCGAAAAACTGTTTTTT. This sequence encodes CSARVGTGGEKLFF.

The CDR3 coding sequence is TGTGCCAGCAGCTTCGGGACTAGCGGGAGGGCCGTGTTTTCTTACGAGCAGTACTTC. Protein: CASSFGTSGRAVFSYEQYF. The V and J genes are TRBV6-2 or TRBV6-3 and TRBJ2-7, with 16 bases that match TRBD2. The CDR3 covers 19 residues. With 6 bases clipped from V and 4 bases from J, the junction kept 15 bases outside the gene matches. Germline V lookup: CDR1 MNHEY, CDR2 SVGEGT.

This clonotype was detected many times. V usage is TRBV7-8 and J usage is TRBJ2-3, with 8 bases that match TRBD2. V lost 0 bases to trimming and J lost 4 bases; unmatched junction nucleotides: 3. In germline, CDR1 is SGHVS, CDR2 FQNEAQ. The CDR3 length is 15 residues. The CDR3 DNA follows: TGTGCCAGCAGCTTAGCCTCGACTAGCGCAGATACGCAGTATTTT. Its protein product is CASSLASTSADTQYF. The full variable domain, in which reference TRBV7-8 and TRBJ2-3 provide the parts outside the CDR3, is GAGVSQSPRYKVAKRGQDVALRCDPISGHVSLFWYQQALGQGPEFLTYFQNEAQLDKSGLPSDRFFAERPEGSVSTLKIQRTQQEDSAVYLCASSLASTSADTQYFGPGTRLTVL.

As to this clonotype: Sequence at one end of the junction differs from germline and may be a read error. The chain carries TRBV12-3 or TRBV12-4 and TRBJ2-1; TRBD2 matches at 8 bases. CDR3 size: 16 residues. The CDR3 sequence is CASTSPGGAGYNGQFF. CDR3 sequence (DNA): TGTGCCAGCACCTCCCCCGGGGGGGCGGGCTACAATGGGCAGTTCTTC.

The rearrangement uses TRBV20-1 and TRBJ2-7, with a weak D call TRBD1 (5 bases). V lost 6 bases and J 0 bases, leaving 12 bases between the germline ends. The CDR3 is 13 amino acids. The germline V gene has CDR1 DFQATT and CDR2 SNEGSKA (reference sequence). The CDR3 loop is CSAVMDTSYEQYF. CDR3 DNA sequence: TGCAGTGCGGTTATGGACACCTCCTACGAGCAGTACTTC.

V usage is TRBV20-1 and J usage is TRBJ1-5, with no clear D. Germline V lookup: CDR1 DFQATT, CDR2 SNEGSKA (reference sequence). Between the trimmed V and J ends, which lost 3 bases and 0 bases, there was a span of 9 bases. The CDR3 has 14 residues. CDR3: CSASKGYSNQPQHF. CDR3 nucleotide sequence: TGCAGTGCTAGTAAGGGATATAGCAATCAGCCCCAGCATTTT.

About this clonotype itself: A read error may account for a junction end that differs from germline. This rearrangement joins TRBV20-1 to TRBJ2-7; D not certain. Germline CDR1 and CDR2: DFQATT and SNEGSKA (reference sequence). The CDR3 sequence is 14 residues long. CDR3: CSARGFLETYEQYF. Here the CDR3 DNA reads TGCAGTGCGAGAGGATTCTTGGAGACCTACGAGCAGTACTTC.

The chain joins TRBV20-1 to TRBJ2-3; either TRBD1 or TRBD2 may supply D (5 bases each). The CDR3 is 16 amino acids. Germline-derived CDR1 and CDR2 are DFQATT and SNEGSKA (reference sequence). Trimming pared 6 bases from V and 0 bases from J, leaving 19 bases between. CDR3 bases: TGCAGTGCGCCATCTGGGGGAGCCTCTAGCACAGATACGCAGTATTTT. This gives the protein CSAPSGGASSTDTQYF.

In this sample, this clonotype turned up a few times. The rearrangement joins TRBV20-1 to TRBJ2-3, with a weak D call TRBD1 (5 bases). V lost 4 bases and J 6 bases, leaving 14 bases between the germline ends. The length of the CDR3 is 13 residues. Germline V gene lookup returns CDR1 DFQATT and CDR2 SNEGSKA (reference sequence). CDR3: CSATQGKGDTQYF. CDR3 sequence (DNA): TGCAGTGCTACCCAGGGAAAGGGGGATACGCAGTATTTT.

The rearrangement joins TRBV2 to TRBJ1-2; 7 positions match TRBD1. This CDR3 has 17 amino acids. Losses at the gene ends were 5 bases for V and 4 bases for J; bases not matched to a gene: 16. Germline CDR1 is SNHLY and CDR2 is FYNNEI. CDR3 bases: TGTGCCAGCAGTCCTCCCGCTCTCAGGGGGAGTTCCTATGGCTACACCTTC. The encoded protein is CASSPPALRGSSYGYTF.

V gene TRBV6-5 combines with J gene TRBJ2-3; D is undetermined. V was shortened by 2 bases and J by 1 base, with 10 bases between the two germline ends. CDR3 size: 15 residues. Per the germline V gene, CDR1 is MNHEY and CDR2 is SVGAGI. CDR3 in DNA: TGTGCCAGCAGTTACGCGATTGGGGGCACAGATACGCAGTATTTT. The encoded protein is CASSYAIGGTDTQYF.

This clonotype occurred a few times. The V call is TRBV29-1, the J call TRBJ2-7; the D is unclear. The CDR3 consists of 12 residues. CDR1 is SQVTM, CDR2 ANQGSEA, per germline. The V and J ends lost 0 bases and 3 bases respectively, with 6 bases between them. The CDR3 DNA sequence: TGCAGCGTTGAAGACAGAGACTACGAGCAGTACTTC. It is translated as CSVEDRDYEQYF.

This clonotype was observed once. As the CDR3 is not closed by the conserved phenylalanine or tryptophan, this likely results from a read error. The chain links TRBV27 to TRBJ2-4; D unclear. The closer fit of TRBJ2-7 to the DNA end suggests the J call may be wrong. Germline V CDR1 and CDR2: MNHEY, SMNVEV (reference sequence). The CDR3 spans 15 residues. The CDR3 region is CASSPTPGPTYEQYL. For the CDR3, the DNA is TGTGCCAGCAGCCCTACTCCCGGTCCCACCTACGAGCAGTACTTG.